The 12 T cell receptor beta chains listed next were all sequenced from one sample in a study of monozygotic twins with inflammatory bowel disease. TCRdb re-called the 5' RACE reads and gives one entry per CDR3 protein, without DNA. The sample data list 200,000 to 250,000 distinct CDR3 sequences. Sequenced: blood. All receptors come from a human donor with ulcerative colitis or Crohn's disease, or a healthy co-twin of an affected twin (not recorded which).

This chain uses TRBV6-4 with TRBJ2-2. The CDR3 contains 15 residues. In germline, CDR1 is MRHNA, CDR2 SNTAGT. The CDR3 is CASSRQGGSAGELFF.

CDR3 amino acids: CASRFGLGSPLHF. The rearrangement joins TRBV6-6 to TRBJ1-6. Germline assignment: CDR1 MNHNY and CDR2 SVGAGI (reference sequence). The CDR3 covers 13 residues.

The genes are TRBV2 and TRBJ2-3; absent DNA, TCRdb's TRBD2 call cannot be checked. The CDR3 has 15 amino acids. The germline V gene encodes CDR1 SNHLY and CDR2 FYNNEI. The CDR3 is CAAGEERGVWDTQYF.

This chain uses TRBV2 with TRBJ2-7; TCRdb designates TRBD1, a call that cannot be tested without DNA. Per the germline V gene, CDR1 is SNHLY and CDR2 is FYNNEI. This CDR3 comprises 13 residues. The CDR3 region is CAGTRGERGEQYF.

The V gene is TRBV19, the J gene TRBJ1-1. The length of the CDR3 is 15 residues. Looked up from germline, CDR1 is LNHDA and CDR2 is SQIVND (reference sequence). This CDR3 is CASSINSRAGTEAFF.

The rearrangement links TRBV4-3 to TRBJ2-7; the D gene TCRdb calls, TRBD2, cannot be checked with no DNA. This CDR3 region has 15 residues. The germline CDR1 and CDR2 sequences are LGHNA and YSLEER. The CDR3 sequence: CASSQASGSTYEQYF.

V gene TRBV7-7 combines with J gene TRBJ1-2; the TRBD1 assignment by TCRdb is unverifiable without DNA. This CDR3 is built from 17 residues. Germline V CDR1 and CDR2: SSHAT, FNYEAQ (reference sequence). The CDR3 spells CASSFNPGPMTNYGYTF.

The V and J genes are TRBV29-1 and TRBJ1-2; TCRdb names TRBD1, which stays unverified in the absence of DNA. CDR1 and CDR2 from the germline V gene are SQVTM and ANQGSEA. The CDR3 consists of 13 residues. This CDR3 is CSGTGGTDYGYTF.

The chain has TRBV5-1 and TRBJ2-1; no DNA is available, so the TRBD2 call from TCRdb remains unchecked. Germline CDR1 is SGHRS and CDR2 is YFSETQ. CDR3 length: 14 amino acids. Here the CDR3 reads CASRTGTRDNEQFF.

This chain connects TRBV5-1 to TRBJ1-2; the TCRdb call, TRBD1, lacks DNA for checking. Germline V gives CDR1 SGHRS, CDR2 YFSETQ. There are 13 residues in the CDR3. The CDR3 sequence: CASGLWTEDGYTF.

The chain links TRBV7-2 to TRBJ2-1; the D gene TCRdb calls, TRBD2, cannot be checked with no DNA. The CDR3 contains 15 residues. The V gene's germline CDR1 is SGHTA and CDR2 FQGNSA. This CDR3 is CASSFLAGGNNEQFF.

The V call is TRBV12-3 or TRBV12-4, the J call TRBJ2-3; the D gene TCRdb calls, TRBD2, cannot be checked with no DNA. The CDR3 consists of 15 residues. The CDR3 here is CASSSAGTSTDTQYF.